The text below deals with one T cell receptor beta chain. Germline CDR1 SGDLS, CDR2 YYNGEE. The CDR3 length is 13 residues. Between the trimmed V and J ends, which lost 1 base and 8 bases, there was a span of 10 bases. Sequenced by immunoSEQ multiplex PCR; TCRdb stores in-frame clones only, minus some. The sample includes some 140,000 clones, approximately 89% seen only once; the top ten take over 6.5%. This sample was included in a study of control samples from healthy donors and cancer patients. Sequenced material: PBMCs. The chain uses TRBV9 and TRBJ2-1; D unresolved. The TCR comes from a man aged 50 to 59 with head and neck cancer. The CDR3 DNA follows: TGTGCCAGCAGCGTATGGTCGTCGGATGAGCAGTTCTTC. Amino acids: CASSVWSSDEQFF. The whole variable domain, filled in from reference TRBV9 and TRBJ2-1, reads DSGVTQTPKHLITATGQRVTLRCSPRSGDLSVYWYQQSLDQGLQFLIQYYNGEERAKGNILERFSAQQFPDLHSELNLSSLELGDSALYFCASSVWSSDEQFFGPGTRLTVL.